This TCR beta chain stems from a study of monozygotic twins with inflammatory bowel disease. Study-level findings and limits: Immunosuppressive treatment differences may have increased patient repertoire variability.

Researchers ran eight separate cDNA reactions for each sample. TCRdb processed the 5' RACE reads again and assigns one entry to each CDR3 protein, with no DNA. The listing records approximately 140,000 distinct CDR3 sequences. Germline assignment: CDR1 DFQATT and CDR2 SNEGSKA (reference sequence). The CDR3 contains 14 residues. Blood (about 2.5 ml) was collected from every donor individually. As regards this clonotype: The antigen is unknown.

The V gene is TRBV20-1, the J gene TRBJ2-3; the TRBD2 assignment by TCRdb is unverifiable without DNA. The receptor comes from a human donor with ulcerative colitis or Crohn's disease, or a healthy co-twin of an affected twin (not recorded which). The sample taken for sequencing was blood. CDR3 region: CSARPRGGPDTQYF.